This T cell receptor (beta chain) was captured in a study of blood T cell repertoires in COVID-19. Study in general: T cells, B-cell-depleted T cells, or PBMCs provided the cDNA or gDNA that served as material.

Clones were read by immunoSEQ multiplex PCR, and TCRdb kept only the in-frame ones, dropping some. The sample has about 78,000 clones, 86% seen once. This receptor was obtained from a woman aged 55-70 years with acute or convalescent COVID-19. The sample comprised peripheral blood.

CDR3 loop: CASSQLRRAVFTDTQYF. The CDR3 nucleotides are TGCGCCAGCAGTCAATTACGCAGGGCCGTCTTCACAGATACGCAGTATTTT. The V and J genes are TRBV23-1 and TRBJ2-3; D might be TRBD1 (5 bases). TRBV23-1 is an ORF, and what it does is uncertain. This CDR3 comprises 17 residues. Deletions cut 1 base from V and 2 bases from J, with 16 bases between.